The entry that follows covers one T cell receptor (beta chain) sequence. No antigen is known for it. CDR1 and CDR2 from the germline V gene are MGHRA and YSYEKL. V shed 0 bases, J shed 1 base, and the junction held 10 bases outside the gene matches. This CDR3 region has 18 residues. This entry belongs to a study of CD8 T cells in ankylosing spondylitis. Study-level results: Disease-linked clones were CD8+ and relatively rare in peripheral blood. Ankylosing spondylitis blood seemed to carry a telltale TCR beta motif made of roughly 8 highly homologous variants. In synovial fluid and blood from reactive arthritis, some motif variants were previously reported.

TCRdb ran MiXCR on the 5' RACE reads and lists one entry per CDR3 protein. There are 670,000 or so distinct CDR3 sequences in the sample; around a fifth occur only once, and under 20% lies in the top ten. The TCR comes from a male donor with ankylosing spondylitis. The chain uses TRBV4-1 and TRBJ2-5, with TRBD2 matching over 8 bases. The source material was blood, either unsorted or a sorted T cell fraction (not recorded which). DNA for the CDR3: TGCGCCAGCAGCCAAGAAGTGGTCGGGAGGGGGTCCCAAGAGACCCAGTACTTC. Encoded protein: CASSQEVVGRGSQETQYF.